This TCR beta chain was sequenced in a study of T cell responses to AZD1222 COVID-19 vaccine. Findings of the study overall: Spike-specific TCRs gained breadth and depth after people received two AZD1222 doses.

This CDR3 is built from 12 residues. V was clipped by 7 bases and J by 4 bases, with 7 bases between them. Germline values: CDR1 LGHDT, CDR2 YNNKEL (reference sequence). TCRdb keeps only in-frame clones here, not all; method: immunoSEQ multiplex PCR. The sample holds 150,000 or so clones, about 91% seen once. As for this clone: Its antigen is unknown.

Sequencing was performed on peripheral blood, taken 28 days after the second AZD1222 dose. The V gene is TRBV3-1 (or the pseudogene TRBV3-2), the J gene TRBJ2-2, with D unresolved. The clonotype comes from an adult who received the AZD1222 COVID-19 vaccine. The CDR3 protein is CASNRGTGELFF. The CDR3 region has the DNA TGTGCCAGCAATCGTGGCACCGGGGAGCTGTTTTTT.